The rows below give T cell receptor beta chains drawn from one sample of a study of control samples from healthy donors and cancer patients. The protocol was immunoSEQ multiplex PCR, while the TCRdb copy is restricted to in-frame clones and leaves out a portion. In the table there are 200,000 or so clones, over 90% of which are singletons. Sequencing was performed on blood. All receptors come from a man aged 45-60 years in good health. The CDR3 runs from the conserved cysteine through the conserved F or W. The D gene is left open where the match is weak. Clone size is given for some rows only: seen once, a few or many times, or a class if the clone is expanded.

j_call | clone_size | v_call | d_call | cdr3_aa | cdr3_nt
TRBJ1-2 | . | TRBV6-4 | . | CASKKCLEGQVPGYTF | TGTGCCAGCAAGAAATGTTTAGAGGGCCAAGTCCCTGGCTACACCTTC
TRBJ1-5 | . | TRBV2 | . | CASIRDNNQPQHF | TGTGCCAGCATCCGGGACAACAATCAGCCCCAGCATTTT
TRBJ2-5 | . | TRBV7-6 | TRBD2 | CASTLGGGLQETQYF | TGTGCCAGCACTTTGGGCGGGGGACTCCAAGAGACCCAGTACTTC
TRBJ1-5 | once | TRBV28 | . | CASSTRTGNQPQHF | TGTGCCAGCAGTACGCGGACGGGTAATCAGCCCCAGCATTTT
TRBJ2-2 | . | TRBV6-4 | TRBD2 | CASSERGDTGELFF | TGTGCCAGCAGTGAGCGGGGGGACACCGGGGAGCTGTTTTTT
TRBJ2-2 | . | TRBV5-1 | . | CASSLGDTSNTGELFF | TGCGCCAGCAGCCTGGGGGACACCTCGAACACCGGGGAGCTGTTTTTT
TRBJ1-5 | . | TRBV24-1 | TRBD1 | CATSPRGGQPQHF | TGTGCCACCTCCCCCAGGGGGGGACAGCCCCAGCATTTT
TRBJ1-2 | . | TRBV2 | . | CAGTLIPRPPDHGYTF | TGTGCCGGAACTTTGATACCCCGACCCCCTGATCATGGCTACACCTTC
TRBJ2-7 | . | TRBV18 | TRBD1 | CASSRTGGVYEQYF | TGTGCCAGCTCACGGACAGGGGGCGTGTACGAGCAGTACTTC
TRBJ1-6 | . | TRBV7-2 | . | CASSPLLNNSPLHF | TGTGCCAGCAGCCCCCTACTTAATAATTCACCCCTCCACTTT
TRBJ2-3 | few | TRBV5-5 | TRBD1 | CASSLGDSYTDTQYF | TGTGCCAGCAGCTTGGGGGACAGCTACACAGATACGCAGTATTTT
TRBJ2-3 | . | TRBV5-1 | TRBD2 | CASSLARGGGAYTDTQYF | TGCGCCAGCAGCTTGGCCCGAGGCGGGGGGGCCTACACAGATACGCAGTATTTT
TRBJ1-2 | . | TRBV19 | . | CASSIDPRRSQNYGYTF | TGTGCCAGTAGTATAGATCCGAGGAGGAGTCAGAACTATGGCTACACCTTC
TRBJ1-1 | . | TRBV7-7 | TRBD1 | CAPPGTGRNTEAFF | TGTGCCCCCCCCGGGACAGGGAGGAACACTGAAGCTTTCTTT
TRBJ1-5 | . | TRBV7-9 | . | CASSFGRQPQHF | TGTGCCAGCAGCTTTGGGCGTCAGCCCCAGCATTTT
TRBJ1-4 | . | TRBV28 | TRBD1 | CASSLSTGGNEKLFF | TGTGCCAGCAGTTTGTCGACAGGGGGCAATGAAAAACTGTTTTTT
TRBJ2-3 | . | TRBV6-5 | TRBD2 | CASSYLAGGTDTQYF | TGTGCCAGCAGTTACCTAGCGGGGGGCACAGATACGCAGTATTTT
TRBJ2-2 | . | TRBV24-1 | . | CATSDFRGDTGELFF | TGTGCCACCAGTGATTTCCGTGGGGACACCGGGGAGCTGTTTTTT
TRBJ1-4 | . | TRBV28 | . | CASSLFVGLREKLFF | TGTGCCAGCAGTTTATTCGTGGGGTTACGGGAAAAACTGTTTTTT
TRBJ2-7 | . | TRBV18 | . | CASSPGLLNEQYF | TGTGCCAGCTCACCAGGTCTTCTAAACGAGCAGTACTTC
TRBJ1-1 | . | TRBV5-1 | . | CASSLGAGDEAFF | TGCGCCAGCAGCTTGGGGGCAGGCGATGAAGCTTTCTTT
TRBJ1-5 | . | TRBV27 | . | CASSLGRGVYQPQHF | TGTGCCAGCAGTTTAGGCAGGGGAGTGTATCAGCCCCAGCATTTT
TRBJ2-3 | . | TRBV6-5 | . | CASRRGDSSTDTQYF | TGTGCCAGCCGTCGGGGGGACAGCAGCACAGATACGCAGTATTTT
TRBJ1-1 | . | TRBV19 | . | CASTLDGNTEAFF | TGTGCCAGTACCCTTGACGGGAACACTGAAGCTTTCTTT
TRBJ1-4 | . | TRBV5-1 | . | CASSRPGDEKLFF | TGCGCCAGCAGTCGGCCAGGCGATGAAAAACTGTTTTTT
TRBJ1-1 | . | TRBV18 | . | CASSLRQQGLDTEAFF | TGTGCCAGCTCACTCCGCCAACAGGGCTTGGACACTGAAGCTTTCTTT
TRBJ1-4 | . | TRBV5-1 | . | CASSLKDPGEKLFF | TGCGCCAGCAGCTTGAAAGATCCAGGTGAAAAACTGTTTTTT
TRBJ1-5 | . | TRBV19 | TRBD1 | CASSKGGGGQWEYSNQPQHF | TGTGCCAGTAGTAAAGGTGGGGGGGGACAGTGGGAATATAGCAATCAGCCCCAGCATTTT
TRBJ2-2 | . | TRBV10-3 | TRBD1 | CAISESRQGGANTGELFF | TGTGCCATCAGTGAGTCGAGACAGGGCGGCGCGAACACCGGGGAGCTGTTTTTT
TRBJ1-1 | . | TRBV5-1 | . | CASSMNTEAFF | TGCGCCAGCAGCATGAACACTGAAGCTTTCTTT
TRBJ2-2 | many | TRBV13 | TRBD1 | CASSSGQGITGELFF | TGTGCCAGCAGCTCGGGACAGGGGATAACCGGGGAGCTGTTTTTT
TRBJ1-4 | . | TRBV7-9 | TRBD1 | CASSPGQGADEKLFF | TGTGCCAGCAGCCCTGGACAGGGGGCCGATGAAAAACTGTTTTTT
TRBJ1-5 | once | TRBV6-5 | . | CASRHRDISPQHF | TGTGCCAGCAGACACAGGGATATCAGCCCCCAGCATTTT
TRBJ1-1 | . | TRBV28 | TRBD1 | CASSSGQSNTEAFF | TGTGCCAGCAGTTCGGGACAGTCCAACACTGAAGCTTTCTTT
TRBJ1-5 | . | TRBV5-8 | . | CASSLGLQPQHF | TGTGCCAGCAGCTTGGGGTTGCAGCCCCAGCATTTT
TRBJ2-1 | . | TRBV3-1/TRBV3-2 | TRBD2 | CASSKRGWGPTFRFF | TGTGCCAGCAGCAAGCGGGGTTGGGGCCCGACGTTTCGGTTCTTC
TRBJ1-4 | . | TRBV27 | TRBD1 | CASRPLPGQPNEKLFF | TGTGCCAGCAGACCACTACCGGGACAGCCTAATGAAAAACTGTTTTTT
TRBJ1-5 | . | TRBV18 | . | CASSPDSLYQPQHF | TGTGCCAGCTCACCAGACAGTTTATATCAGCCCCAGCATTTT
TRBJ2-1 | . | TRBV19 | TRBD2 | CAYPFGRGGRDPYNEQFF | TGTGCCTACCCGTTCGGGCGGGGGGGCCGAGACCCCTACAATGAGCAGTTCTTC
TRBJ1-2 | . | TRBV2 | TRBD1 | CASSGGQAGYGYTF | TGTGCCAGCAGCGGAGGACAGGCTGGCTATGGCTACACCTTC
TRBJ2-3 | . | TRBV5-6 | TRBD2 | CASSLGLAEETDTQYF | TGTGCCAGCAGCTTAGGACTAGCGGAAGAAACAGATACGCAGTATTTT
TRBJ2-1 | . | TRBV5-1 | TRBD2 | CASSPYGTPAGDEQFF | TGCGCCAGCAGCCCTTACGGGACCCCGGCGGGGGATGAGCAGTTCTTC